This T cell receptor (beta chain) was obtained from a study of shared clonotypes between healthy human individuals. The study, taken as a whole, reports: Naive subsets typically showed greater estimated richness than memory subsets.

The CDR3 spans 18 residues. Germline values: CDR1 LNHDA, CDR2 SQIVND (reference sequence). V was trimmed by 7 bases and J by 3 bases, leaving 24 bases between them. Generated by immunoSEQ multiplex PCR, the TCRdb table keeps only in-frame clones and is missing some. This table holds roughly 590,000 clones, 95% to 96% found once. CD8 cells regarded as naive lacked CD45RO, were positively chosen for CCR7, and omitted terminally differentiated effector memory CD45RA+ cells. This clone has just one count. Its antigen is as yet unknown. Material for sequencing was naive CD8+ T cells sorted from blood. The receptor was isolated from a woman between 25 and 40 years old in good health. The chain employs TRBV19 and TRBJ2-2, with D tentatively TRBD1 or TRBD2 (5 bases each). CDR3 amino acids: CASNYPLLGENYTGELFF. The CDR3 nucleotides are TGTGCCAGTAATTACCCCCTTTTGGGGGAGAATTACACCGGGGAGCTGTTTTTT.